This T cell receptor (beta chain) was recorded in a study of cytomegalovirus exposure and HLA in healthy donors. Looking at the study overall: There were roughly 120 million unique TCR beta sequences, drawn from about 179 million T cells, in an earlier analysis. Study conclusions and caveats: Cytomegalovirus-associated TCR beta chains were listed, numbering 150 to 200.

Trimming removed 2 bases from V and 6 bases from J, with 13 bases in between. This CDR3 has 14 residues. Germline V gene lookup returns CDR1 MNHNY and CDR2 SVGAGI (reference sequence). PCR amplification relied on 60 Vbeta primers (plus 13 Jbeta primers). Here immunoSEQ multiplex PCR was the method, and the copy in TCRdb shows in-frame clones only, minus some. Recorded for this sample: about 160,000 clones. Points on this clone: Antigen specificity is unknown.

The chain has TRBV6-6 and TRBJ1-2, with TRBD1 as a possible D gene (5 bases). The clonotype was recovered from a woman aged 60-70 years in good health and CMV-seronegative. The sample taken for sequencing was PBMCs. CDR3 DNA sequence: TGTGCCAGCAGTTACCTGCCAGGGCGAGATGGCTACACCTTC. It yields the protein CASSYLPGRDGYTF.